This T cell receptor beta chain was identified during a study of blood T cells in healthy people across ages. General observations from the study: Higher diversity and more naive CD4+ cells were features of long-lived donors, compared to aged donors.

Between the trimmed V and J ends, which lost 7 bases and 4 bases, there was a span of 20 bases. The CDR3 is 15 residues long. The V gene's germline CDR1 is MDHEN and CDR2 SYDVKM. This clonotype came up many times. Its antigen is unidentified. For every donor, a draw yielded roughly 10 milliliters of peripheral blood. PBMCs, at least 6 million per sample, were isolated. Alongside a J-beta primer mix, a sample-barcoded 5' primer served in a second PCR lasting about 7 to 11 cycles. TCRdb processed the 5' RACE reads anew with MiXCR; each CDR3 protein has one entry. The profile shows hundreds of thousands of distinct CDR3 sequences, around 50% of them singletons.

This TCR was sampled from an older man in good health. Input material: blood. V is TRBV28 and J is TRBJ2-7; D tentatively reads TRBD1 or TRBD2 (5 bases each). In nucleotides, the CDR3 is TGTGCCAGCACTCCCATAGGGACGGGAAGGTACGAGCAGTACTTC. Translating it yields CASTPIGTGRYEQYF.